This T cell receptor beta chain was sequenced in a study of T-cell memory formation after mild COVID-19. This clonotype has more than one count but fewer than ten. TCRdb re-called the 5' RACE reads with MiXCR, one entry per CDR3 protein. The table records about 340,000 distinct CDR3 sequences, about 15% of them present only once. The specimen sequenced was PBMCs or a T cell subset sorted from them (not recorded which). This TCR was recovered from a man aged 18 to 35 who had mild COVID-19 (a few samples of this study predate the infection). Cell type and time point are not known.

The CDR3, as DNA: TGTGCCAGCAGTTTAATGGCTTATGGCTACACCTTC. Residues: CASSLMAYGYTF. The V and J genes are TRBV28 and TRBJ1-2; D uncertain. Trimming removed 2 bases from V and 5 bases from J, with 6 bases in between. Germline CDR1 MDHEN, CDR2 SYDVKM. CDR3 length: 12 amino acids.